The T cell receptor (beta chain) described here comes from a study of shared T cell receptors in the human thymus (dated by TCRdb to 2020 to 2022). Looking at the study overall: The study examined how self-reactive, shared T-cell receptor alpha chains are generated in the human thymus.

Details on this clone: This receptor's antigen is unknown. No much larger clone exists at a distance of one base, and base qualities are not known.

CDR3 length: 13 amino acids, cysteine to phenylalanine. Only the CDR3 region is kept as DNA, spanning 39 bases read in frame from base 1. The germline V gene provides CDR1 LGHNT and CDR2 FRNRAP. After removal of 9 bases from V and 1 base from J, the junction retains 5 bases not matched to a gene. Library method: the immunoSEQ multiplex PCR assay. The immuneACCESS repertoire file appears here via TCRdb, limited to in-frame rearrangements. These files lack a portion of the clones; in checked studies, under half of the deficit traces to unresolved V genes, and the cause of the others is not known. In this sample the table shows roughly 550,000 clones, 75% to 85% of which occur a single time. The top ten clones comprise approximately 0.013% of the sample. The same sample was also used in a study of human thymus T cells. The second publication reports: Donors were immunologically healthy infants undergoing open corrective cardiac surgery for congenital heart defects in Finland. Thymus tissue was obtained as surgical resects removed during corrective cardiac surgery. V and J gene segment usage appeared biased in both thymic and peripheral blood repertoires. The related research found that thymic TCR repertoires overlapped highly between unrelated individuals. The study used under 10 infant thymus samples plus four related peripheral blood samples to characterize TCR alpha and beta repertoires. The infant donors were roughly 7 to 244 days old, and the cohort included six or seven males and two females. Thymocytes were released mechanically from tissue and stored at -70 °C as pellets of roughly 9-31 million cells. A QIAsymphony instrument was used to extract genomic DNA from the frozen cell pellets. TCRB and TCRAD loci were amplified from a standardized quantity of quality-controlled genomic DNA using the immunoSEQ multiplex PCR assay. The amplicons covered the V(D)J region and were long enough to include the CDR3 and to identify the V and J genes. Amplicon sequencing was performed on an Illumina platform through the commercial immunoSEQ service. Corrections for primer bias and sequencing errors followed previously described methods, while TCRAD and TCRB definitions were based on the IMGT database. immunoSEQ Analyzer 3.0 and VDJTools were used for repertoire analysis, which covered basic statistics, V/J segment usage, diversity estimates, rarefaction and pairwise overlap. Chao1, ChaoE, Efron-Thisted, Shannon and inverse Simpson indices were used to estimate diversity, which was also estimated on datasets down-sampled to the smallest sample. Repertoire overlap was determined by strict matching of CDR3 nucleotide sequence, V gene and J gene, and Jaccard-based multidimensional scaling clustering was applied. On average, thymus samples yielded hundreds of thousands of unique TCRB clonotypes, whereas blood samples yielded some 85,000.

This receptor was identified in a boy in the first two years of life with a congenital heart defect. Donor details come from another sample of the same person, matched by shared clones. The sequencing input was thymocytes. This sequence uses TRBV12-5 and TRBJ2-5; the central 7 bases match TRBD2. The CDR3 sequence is CASGSGGQETQYF. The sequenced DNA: TGTGCTAGCGGCTCGGGAGGCCAAGAGACCCAGTACTTC.